The rows below give T cell receptor beta chains drawn from one sample of a study of blood T cell repertoires in COVID-19. Data came from immunoSEQ multiplex PCR; TCRdb stores just in-frame clones and leaves some out. The sample lists hundreds of thousands of clones; about 88% were seen once. The specimen sequenced was peripheral blood. The source of these receptors is a woman aged 40 to 50 who had recovered from COVID-19. CDR3s include the opening cysteine and the closing phenylalanine or tryptophan. D genes are given only for firm matches. Expanded clones are given a class, and other clones once, few, many or no size at all.

abundance,v_gene,d_gene,j_gene,CDR3aa,CDR3nt
-,TRBV28,TRBD2,TRBJ2-6,CASSLAGGGGANVLTF,TGTGCCAGCAGCTTAGCGGGAGGTGGTGGGGCCAACGTCCTGACTTTC
-,TRBV19,TRBD1,TRBJ1-2,CASSIGDRASGGYTF,TGTGCCAGTAGTATTGGGGACAGGGCCTCTGGTGGCTACACCTTC
-,TRBV28,TRBD2,TRBJ2-1,CASSLRGLASSYNEQFF,TGTGCCAGCAGTCTAAGGGGACTAGCGAGCTCCTACAATGAGCAGTTCTTC
-,TRBV4-3,TRBD2,TRBJ2-7,CASSRGSGGGSYEQYF,TGCGCCAGCAGCCGAGGGTCGGGGGGAGGGTCCTACGAGCAGTACTTC
-,TRBV5-4,TRBD1,TRBJ1-6,CASSRGTGPPNSPLHF,TGTGCCAGCAGCCGAGGGACAGGCCCTCCTAATTCACCCCTCCACTTT
-,TRBV7-9,-,TRBJ1-1,CASSYRQNTEAFF,TGTGCCAGCAGCTACCGACAGAACACTGAAGCTTTCTTT
-,TRBV7-3,-,TRBJ1-2,CASSSAPHEEGGRF,TGTGCCAGCAGCTCCGCGCCCCACGAGGAAGGGGGACGCTTC
-,TRBV6-5,-,TRBJ1-5,CASSYGRNQPQHF,TGTGCCAGCAGTTACGGTCGGAATCAGCCCCAGCATTTT
-,TRBV7-9,-,TRBJ2-1,CASTNPRSLGYNEQFF,TGTGCCAGCACCAACCCCCGGAGCCTGGGCTACAATGAGCAGTTCTTC
-,TRBV25-1,TRBD2,TRBJ2-3,CAGAGLCKYF,TGTGCCGGAGCGGGATTGTGCAAGTATTTT
-,TRBV7-3,TRBD2,TRBJ2-5,CASSLGTSGTETQYF,TGTGCCAGCAGCTTAGGGACTAGCGGGACCGAGACCCAGTACTTC
-,TRBV4-3,TRBD2,TRBJ2-7,CASSQDPPKLAGERYEQYF,TGCGCCAGCAGCCAAGATCCCCCGAAACTAGCGGGAGAAAGGTACGAGCAGTACTTC
-,TRBV30,TRBD1,TRBJ1-2,CAWSAPGTAGGGYTF,TGTGCCTGGAGTGCCCCCGGGACAGCCGGCGGTGGCTACACCTTC
-,TRBV20-1,-,TRBJ2-5,CSASGGQETQYF,TGCAGTGCTAGTGGCGGCCAAGAGACCCAGTACTTC
-,TRBV30,-,TRBJ2-3,CAWSRNRVGTDTQYF,TGTGCCTGGAGTCGAAACAGGGTCGGGACAGATACGCAGTATTTT
-,TRBV6-6,TRBD1,TRBJ1-5,CASTHDRGNQPQHF,TGTGCCAGCACCCATGACAGGGGCAATCAGCCCCAGCATTTT
few,TRBV7-3,-,TRBJ1-1,CASSLGAANTEAFF,TGTGCCAGCAGCTTAGGGGCGGCGAACACTGAAGCTTTCTTT
-,TRBV7-3,-,TRBJ2-7,CASSLRRSYEQYF,TGTGCCAGCAGCCTCCGCCGGTCCTACGAGCAGTACTTC
few,TRBV27,-,TRBJ2-1,CASPGTGPREQFF,TGTGCCAGCCCCGGGACTGGCCCCCGGGAGCAGTTCTTC
-,TRBV9,TRBD2,TRBJ2-3,CASSLAGVEDTQYF,TGTGCCAGCAGCCTTGCGGGAGTGGAAGATACGCAGTATTTT
once,TRBV13,TRBD2,TRBJ2-7,CASSSTRLAGEAHEQYF,TGTGCCAGCAGCTCAACCCGCCTAGCGGGAGAGGCCCACGAGCAGTACTTC
-,TRBV2,-,TRBJ1-1,CATRTATEAFF,TGTGCCACCCGGACAGCTACTGAAGCTTTCTTT
-,TRBV12-3/TRBV12-4,-,TRBJ1-2,CASSFTGGGYTF,TGTGCCAGCAGTTTCACGGGGGGTGGCTACACCTTC
-,TRBV19,TRBD1,TRBJ1-2,CASSIVGTGAVIAGYTF,TGTGCCAGTAGTATCGTGGGGACAGGGGCTGTTATTGCGGGCTACACCTTC
-,TRBV4-3,TRBD1,TRBJ2-7,CASSQEVRTGPYEQYF,TGCGCCAGCAGCCAAGAGGTCCGGACAGGCCCCTACGAGCAGTACTTC
few,TRBV30,TRBD2,TRBJ2-7,CAWSPRGSGTYEQYF,TGTGCCTGGAGTCCCCGGGGTAGCGGGACCTACGAGCAGTACTTC
-,TRBV27,TRBD1,TRBJ1-1,CASSSTGGGTEAFF,TGTGCCAGCAGTTCGACAGGGGGTGGCACTGAAGCTTTCTTT
-,TRBV25-1,-,TRBJ1-2,CASLPGAGYGYTF,TGTGCCAGCCTCCCAGGGGCCGGCTATGGCTACACCTTC
-,TRBV9,TRBD1,TRBJ2-7,CASSAPTGGDSYEQYF,TGTGCCAGCAGCGCCCCAACAGGGGGTGATTCCTACGAGCAGTACTTC
-,TRBV6-2/TRBV6-3,TRBD2,TRBJ2-1,CASSYSTVLAGVSGQFF,TGTGCCAGCAGTTACTCGACGGTACTAGCGGGAGTATCGGGGCAGTTCTTC
-,TRBV4-1,-,TRBJ2-5,CASSQDRTSRGETQYF,TGCGCCAGCAGCCAAGATCGGACATCGAGAGGAGAGACCCAGTACTTC
-,TRBV19,-,TRBJ1-4,CASRLSGAAEKLFF,TGTGCCAGTCGCTTATCAGGAGCGGCTGAAAAACTGTTTTTT
once,TRBV27,-,TRBJ1-5,CATRTENSNQPQHF,TGTGCCACCCGGACAGAGAATAGCAATCAGCCCCAGCATTTT
-,TRBV6-5,TRBD1,TRBJ1-2,CASSYQGQGAGGYTF,TGTGCCAGCAGTTACCAGGGACAGGGGGCCGGTGGCTACACCTTC
-,TRBV6-4,TRBD2,TRBJ2-7,CASSDPRGLAGTHTSPEQYF,TGTGCCAGCAGTGACCCCCGGGGACTAGCGGGCACCCACACCTCCCCCGAGCAGTACTTC
-,TRBV7-2,TRBD1,TRBJ1-2,CASSAPGQGGRGGYTF,TGTGCCAGCAGCGCCCCGGGACAGGGGGGCCGGGGGGGCTACACCTTC
-,TRBV13,-,TRBJ1-3,CASSLGAQVDSGNTIYF,TGTGCCAGCAGCTTAGGGGCGCAGGTTGACTCTGGAAACACCATATATTTT
-,TRBV12-3/TRBV12-4,TRBD1,TRBJ2-2,CASTTGGTGELFF,TGTGCCAGCACCACAGGGGGCACCGGGGAGCTGTTTTTT
-,TRBV4-1,TRBD2,TRBJ2-1,CASSQGGTSGQGGEQFF,TGCGCCAGCAGCCAAGGCGGGACTAGCGGCCAAGGAGGTGAGCAGTTCTTC
-,TRBV6-6,-,TRBJ1-5,CASTPGTSVQPQHF,TGTGCCAGCACCCCCGGGACTAGTGTTCAGCCCCAGCATTTT
-,TRBV4-2,-,TRBJ2-1,CASTRWAGIYNEQFF,TGTGCCAGCACCAGGTGGGCAGGGATTTACAATGAGCAGTTCTTC
-,TRBV3-1/TRBV3-2,-,TRBJ2-4,CASTPGGIAKNIQYF,TGTGCCAGCACCCCCGGGGGAATAGCCAAAAACATTCAGTACTTC
-,TRBV30,-,TRBJ1-2,CAWMGGEGYTF,TGTGCCTGGATGGGGGGGGAAGGCTACACCTTC
-,TRBV18,-,TRBJ2-3,CASSPTRGTDTQYF,TGTGCCAGCTCACCGACTAGGGGCACAGATACGCAGTATTTT
once,TRBV7-9,-,TRBJ1-1,CASSPPGYINTEAFF,TGTGCCAGCAGCCCGCCCGGGTATATAAACACTGAAGCTTTCTTT
once,TRBV18,-,TRBJ1-4,CASSLTPATNEKLFF,TGTGCCAGCTCACTTACACCTGCAACTAATGAAAAACTGTTTTTT
-,TRBV7-7,TRBD2,TRBJ2-1,CASTPGGEQSSYNEQFF,TGTGCTAGCACCCCGGGGGGAGAGCAAAGCTCCTACAATGAGCAGTTCTTC
-,TRBV5-6,TRBD1,TRBJ1-2,CASSGTGWSSGYTF,TGTGCCAGCAGCGGGACAGGGTGGTCTTCTGGCTACACCTTC
-,TRBV29-1,-,TRBJ1-2,CSVVEVSRYGYTF,TGCAGCGTTGTTGAGGTCAGTCGCTATGGCTACACCTTC
-,TRBV4-2,-,TRBJ1-6,CASSQGPGTPLHF,TGTGCCAGCAGCCAAGGACCAGGGACACCCCTCCACTTT
-,TRBV5-1,-,TRBJ2-2,CASSLAAGITGELFF,TGCGCCAGCAGCTTGGCAGCAGGAATAACCGGGGAGCTGTTTTTT
few,TRBV6-5,-,TRBJ1-6,CASSYRRQAYNSPLHF,TGTGCCAGCAGTTACCGCAGACAGGCCTATAATTCACCCCTCCACTTT
-,TRBV30,TRBD2,TRBJ2-1,CAWLPSGRARSGREQFF,TGTGCCTGGCTTCCTAGCGGGAGGGCCCGCTCGGGCCGTGAGCAGTTCTTC